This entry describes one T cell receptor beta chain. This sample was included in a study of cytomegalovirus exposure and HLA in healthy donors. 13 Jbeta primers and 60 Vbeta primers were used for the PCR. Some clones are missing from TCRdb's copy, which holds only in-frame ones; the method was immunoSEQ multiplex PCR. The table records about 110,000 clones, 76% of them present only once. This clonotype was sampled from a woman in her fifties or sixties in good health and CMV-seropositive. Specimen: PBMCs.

The CDR3 nucleotides are TGTGCCAGCAGCTTAGGACAGGGAAACACCATATATTTT. This gives the protein CASSLGQGNTIYF. The chain links TRBV7-9 to TRBJ1-3; tentatively, D is TRBD1 (5 bases). The V and J ends lost 1 base and 4 bases respectively, with 5 bases between them. Germline V CDR1 and CDR2: SEHNR, FQNEAQ (reference sequence). The CDR3 covers 13 residues.